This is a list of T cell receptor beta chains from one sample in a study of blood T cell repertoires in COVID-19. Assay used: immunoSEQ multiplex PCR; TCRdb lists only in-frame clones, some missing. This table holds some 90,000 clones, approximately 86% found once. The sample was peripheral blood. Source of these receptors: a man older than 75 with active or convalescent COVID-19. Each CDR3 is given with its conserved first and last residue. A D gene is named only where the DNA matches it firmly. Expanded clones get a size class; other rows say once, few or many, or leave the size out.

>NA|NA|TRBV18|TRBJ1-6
CASSPQGTGNNSPLHF
TGTGCCAGCTCACCACAGGGTACAGGGAATAATTCACCCCTCCACTTT
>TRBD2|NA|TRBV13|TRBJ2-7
CASSLQRSGRIYEQYF
TGTGCCAGCAGCCTCCAGCGAAGCGGGAGAATCTACGAGCAGTACTTC
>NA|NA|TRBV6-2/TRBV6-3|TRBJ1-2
CASSSDGNANYGYTF
TGTGCCAGCAGCTCGGACGGGAATGCTAACTATGGCTACACCTTC
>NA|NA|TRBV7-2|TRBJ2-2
CASSLAARGNTGELFF
TGTGCCAGCAGCTTAGCGGCTCGGGGAAACACCGGGGAGCTGTTTTTT
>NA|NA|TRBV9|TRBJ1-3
CASSVGVQASSGNTIYF
TGTGCCAGCAGCGTAGGTGTACAGGCCAGCTCTGGAAACACCATATATTTT
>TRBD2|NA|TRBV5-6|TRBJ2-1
CASSQNILAVYNEQFF
TGTGCCAGCAGCCAGAATATCCTAGCGGTCTACAATGAGCAGTTCTTC
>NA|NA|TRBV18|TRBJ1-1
CASSPLTHTNTEAFF
TGTGCCAGCTCACCCCTAACCCATACGAACACTGAAGCTTTCTTT
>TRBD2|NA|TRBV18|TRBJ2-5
CASSREAGGQETQYF
TGTGCCAGCTCACGAGAAGCGGGAGGGCAAGAGACCCAGTACTTC
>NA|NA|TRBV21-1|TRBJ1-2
CASCNRDRGGYTF
TGTGCCAGCTGTAACCGGGACAGGGGCGGCTACACCTTC
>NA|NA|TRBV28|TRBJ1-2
CATNDRFYGYTF
TGTGCCACCAACGACAGGTTCTATGGCTACACCTTC
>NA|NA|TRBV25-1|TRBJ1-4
CASSQGFGEKLFF
TGTGCCAGCAGCCAGGGGTTTGGCGAAAAACTGTTTTTT
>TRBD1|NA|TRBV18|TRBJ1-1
CASSPPGTGTEAFF
TGTGCCAGCTCACCGCCCGGGACAGGCACTGAAGCTTTCTTT
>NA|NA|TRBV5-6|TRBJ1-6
CASSLRQGGLYNSPLHF
TGTGCCAGCAGCTTGAGGCAGGGAGGGTTATATAATTCACCCCTCCACTTT
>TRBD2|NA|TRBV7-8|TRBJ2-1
CASSLVGLADNEQFF
TGTGCCAGCAGCTTAGTGGGGCTAGCGGACAATGAGCAGTTCTTC
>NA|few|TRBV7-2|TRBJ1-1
CASSLFLGASDTEAFF
TGTGCCAGCAGCTTATTTCTGGGGGCAAGCGACACTGAAGCTTTCTTT
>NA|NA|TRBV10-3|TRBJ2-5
CAISGGPGVGETQYF
TGTGCCATCAGTGGGGGGCCTGGGGTTGGAGAGACCCAGTACTTC
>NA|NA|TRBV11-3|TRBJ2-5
CASSFSSATQETQYF
TGTGCCAGCAGCTTTTCGTCAGCGACCCAAGAGACCCAGTACTTC
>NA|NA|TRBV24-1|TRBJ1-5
CATSDQGGNQPQHF
TGTGCCACCAGTGACCAGGGCGGCAATCAGCCCCAGCATTTT
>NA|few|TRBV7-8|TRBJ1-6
CASSFTKGDNSPLHF
TGTGCCAGCAGCTTTACTAAGGGAGACAATTCACCCCTCCACTTT
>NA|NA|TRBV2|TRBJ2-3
CASSEARDTQYF
TGTGCCAGCAGTGAAGCCCGGGATACGCAGTATTTT
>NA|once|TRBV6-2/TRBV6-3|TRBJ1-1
CASSYRVNTEAFF
TGTGCCAGCAGTTATAGAGTGAACACTGAAGCTTTCTTT
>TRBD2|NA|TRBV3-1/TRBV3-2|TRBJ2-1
CASSLLGLAGGGEQFF
TGTGCCAGCAGCCTCCTGGGACTAGCGGGAGGGGGTGAGCAGTTCTTC
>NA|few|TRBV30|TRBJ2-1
CAWYSQRANEQFF
TGTGCCTGGTACTCCCAGAGGGCCAATGAGCAGTTCTTC
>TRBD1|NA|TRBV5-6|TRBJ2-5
CASSKDRGRVETQYF
TGTGCCAGCAGCAAGGACAGGGGGCGTGTGGAGACCCAGTACTTC
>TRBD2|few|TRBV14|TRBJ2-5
CASSFLPGLGLETQYF
TGTGCCAGCAGCTTCCTACCGGGACTAGGGCTAGAGACCCAGTACTTC
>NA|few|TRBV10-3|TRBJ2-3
CAISASVDTDTQYF
TGTGCCATCAGTGCCAGCGTAGACACAGATACGCAGTATTTT
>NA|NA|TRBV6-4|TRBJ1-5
CASSDVAGVVNQPQHF
TGTGCCAGCAGTGACGTCGCAGGGGTGGTCAATCAGCCCCAGCATTTT
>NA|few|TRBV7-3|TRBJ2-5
CASSLTREKGETQYF
TGTGCCAGCAGCTTAACTCGGGAAAAGGGAGAGACCCAGTACTTC
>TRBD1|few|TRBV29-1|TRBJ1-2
CSVELPGQGYGYTF
TGCAGCGTTGAACTCCCGGGACAGGGGTACGGCTACACCTTC
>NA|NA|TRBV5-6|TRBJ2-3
CASSLGTVPTSTDTQYF
TGTGCCAGCAGCTTGGGAACAGTTCCCACTAGCACAGATACGCAGTATTTT
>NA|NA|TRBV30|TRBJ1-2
CAWSMRYGYTF
TGTGCCTGGAGTATGCGGTATGGCTACACCTTC
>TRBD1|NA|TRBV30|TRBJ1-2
CAWTPGQGPYGYTF
TGTGCCTGGACTCCGGGACAGGGCCCCTATGGCTACACCTTC
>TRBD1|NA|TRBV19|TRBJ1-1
CASSIGSPGGRSTEAFF
TGTGCCAGTAGTATCGGGTCCCCAGGGGGCAGGTCCACTGAAGCTTTCTTT
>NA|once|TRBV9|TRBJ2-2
CASSVSSPSGVNTGELFF
TGTGCCAGCAGCGTATCATCCCCGTCAGGGGTAAACACCGGGGAGCTGTTTTTT
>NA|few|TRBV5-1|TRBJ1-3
CASSLGAGSGNTIYF
TGCGCCAGCAGCTTGGGGGCTGGCTCTGGAAACACCATATATTTT
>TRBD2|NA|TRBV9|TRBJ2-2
CASSPGLPTGELFF
TGTGCCAGCAGCCCGGGACTACCCACCGGGGAGCTGTTTTTT
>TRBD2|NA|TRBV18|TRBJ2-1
CASSRTSGVNNEQFF
TGTGCCAGCTCACGAACTAGCGGGGTTAACAATGAGCAGTTCTTC
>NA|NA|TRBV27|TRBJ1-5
CASRTFAKGWDQPQHF
TGTGCCAGCAGGACGTTCGCGAAGGGGTGGGATCAGCCCCAGCATTTT
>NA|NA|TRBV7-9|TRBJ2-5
CASSSARQPKETQYF
TGTGCCAGCAGCTCCGCCAGACAGCCCAAAGAGACCCAGTACTTC
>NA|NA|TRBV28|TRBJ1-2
CASSFGGDGYTF
TGTGCCAGCAGTTTCGGGGGAGATGGCTACACCTTC
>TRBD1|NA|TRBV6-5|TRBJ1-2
CASRADLGQYYGYTF
TGTGCCAGCAGGGCCGATCTGGGACAGTACTATGGCTACACCTTC
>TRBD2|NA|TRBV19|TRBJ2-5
CASSIDPPSGTQETQYF
TGTGCCAGTAGTATAGATCCTCCTAGCGGGACTCAAGAGACCCAGTACTTC
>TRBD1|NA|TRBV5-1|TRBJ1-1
CASSFGQEPTEAFF
TGCGCCAGCAGCTTCGGACAGGAACCCACTGAAGCTTTCTTT
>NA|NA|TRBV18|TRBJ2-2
CASSPRGAGYTGELFF
TGTGCCAGCTCACCCCGCGGGGCGGGATACACCGGGGAGCTGTTTTTT
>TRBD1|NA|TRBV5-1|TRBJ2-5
CATNPGGVETQYF
TGCGCCACCAACCCAGGGGGCGTGGAGACCCAGTACTTC
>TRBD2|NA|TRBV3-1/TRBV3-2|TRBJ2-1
CASSRQITSAGDNEQFF
TGTGCCAGCAGCCGACAAATTACTAGCGCCGGAGACAATGAGCAGTTCTTC
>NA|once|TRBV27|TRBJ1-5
CASSLSLGKNQPQHF
TGTGCCAGCAGTTTATCCCTTGGCAAAAATCAGCCCCAGCATTTT
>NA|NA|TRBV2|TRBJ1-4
CASHGGRGGNEKLFF
TGTGCCAGCCACGGCGGGCGCGGAGGGAATGAAAAACTGTTTTTT
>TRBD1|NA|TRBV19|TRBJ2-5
CASSITGVETQYF
TGTGCCAGTAGTATCACAGGGGTTGAGACCCAGTACTTC
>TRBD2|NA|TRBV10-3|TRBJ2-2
CAIRGLAGANTGELFF
TGTGCCATCAGGGGACTAGCGGGAGCGAACACCGGGGAGCTGTTTTTT
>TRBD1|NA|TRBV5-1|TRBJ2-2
CASRTGYTGELFF
TGCGCCAGCAGGACAGGGTACACCGGGGAGCTGTTTTTT
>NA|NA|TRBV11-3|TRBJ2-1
CASPTGAVSYNEQFF
TGTGCCAGCCCTACTGGTGCGGTCTCCTACAATGAGCAGTTCTTC
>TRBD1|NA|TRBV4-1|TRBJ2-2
CASSTGTVNTGELFF
TGCGCCAGCAGCACCGGGACAGTAAACACCGGGGAGCTGTTTTTT
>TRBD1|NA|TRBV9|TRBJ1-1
CASSVVDRGAREEAFF
TGTGCCAGCAGCGTAGTGGACAGGGGGGCCAGGGAGGAAGCTTTCTTT